These 20 T cell receptor beta chains came from one sample sequenced in a study of blood T cell repertoires in COVID-19. The protocol was immunoSEQ multiplex PCR, while the TCRdb copy is restricted to in-frame clones and leaves out a portion. Of approximately 240,000 clones listed, 75% to 85% are singletons. Sequencing was performed on peripheral blood. The receptors stem from a young woman with COVID-19, enrolled during active disease.

This chain links TRBV13 with TRBJ2-1; weak D call: TRBD2 (5 bases). Trimming removed 5 bases from V and 8 bases from J, with 22 bases in between. Germline-derived CDR1 and CDR2 are PRHDT and FYEKMQ (reference sequence). The CDR3 totals 16 residues. The CDR3 reads CASSTYLAIYSDEQFF. The DNA for the CDR3 is TGTGCCAGCAGCACCTATCTAGCCATCTATTCCGATGAGCAGTTCTTC. Looking up the rest from reference TRBV13 and TRBJ2-1 gives the full variable domain: AAGVIQSPRHLIKEKRETATLKCYPIPRHDTVYWYQQGPGQDPQFLISFYEKMQSDKGSIPDRFSAQQFSDYHSELNMSSLELGDSALYFCASSTYLAIYSDEQFFGPGTRLTVL.

This chain joins TRBV6-5 and TRBJ1-2; TRBD1 aligns across 10 bases. The CDR3 has 14 amino acids. Per germline, CDR1 MNHEY and CDR2 SVGAGI. V lost 6 bases and J lost 5; bases outside the gene matches: 6. CDR3 amino acids: CASRADRGGYGYTF. CDR3 bases: TGTGCCAGCAGGGCGGACAGGGGGGGATATGGCTACACCTTC.

The chain carries TRBV6-5 and TRBJ1-5; D remains ambiguous. The CDR3 loop spans 12 amino acids. V was pared by 7 bases and J by 8 bases, with 12 bases between. Germline assignment: CDR1 MNHEY and CDR2 SVGAGI. In nucleotides, the CDR3 is TGTGCCAGCACGTCTCCCGGGGAGCCCCAGCATTTT. This sequence encodes CASTSPGEPQHF.

The chain employs TRBV20-1 and TRBJ1-2; 7 bases match TRBD1. Germline loops: CDR1 DFQATT, CDR2 SNEGSKA (reference sequence). The ends lost 3 bases at V and 4 bases at J; junction bases unmatched: 8. This CDR3 region has 14 residues. CDR3 sequence reads: CSASATGVSYGYTF. The CDR3 DNA follows: TGCAGTGCTAGTGCCACAGGGGTGAGCTATGGCTACACCTTC.

The chain carries TRBV24-1 and TRBJ1-1; TRBD1 aligns across 8 bases. V lost 3 bases, J lost 1 base, and 3 bases stayed unmatched. The CDR3 is made up of 15 amino acids. The germline gives CDR1 KGHDR, CDR2 SFDVKD. The CDR3 coding sequence is TGTGCCACCAGTGATCCTGGGACAGGGAACACTGAAGCTTTCTTT. This translates into CATSDPGTGNTEAFF.

J is TRBJ1-5 and V is TRBV19; possibly TRBD1 for D (6 bases). Per the germline V gene, CDR1 is LNHDA and CDR2 is SQIVND (reference sequence). The CDR3 sequence is 13 residues long. V gave up 4 bases and J gave up 6 bases, with 10 bases separating them. CDR3: CASSTDRIQPQHF. CDR3 nucleotide sequence: TGTGCCAGTAGTACTGACAGGATTCAGCCCCAGCATTTT. The entire variable domain, with the rest obtained from reference TRBV19 and TRBJ1-5, is as follows: DGGITQSPKYLFRKEGQNVTLSCEQNLNHDAMYWYRQDPGQGLRLIYYSQIVNDFQKGDIAEGYSVSREKKESFPLTVTSAQKNPTAFYLCASSTDRIQPQHFGDGTRLSIL.

The table lists this clone with a few counts. This chain uses TRBV2 with TRBJ1-5; D remains ambiguous. Germline lookup yields CDR1 SNHLY and CDR2 FYNNEI. The CDR3 loop spans 15 amino acids. V was cut by 6 bases and J by 4 bases, with 16 bases left in between. The CDR3 is CASRGGGSGNQPQHF. The CDR3 nucleotides read TGTGCCAGCAGAGGAGGAGGGTCGGGGAATCAGCCCCAGCATTTT.

The chain is built from TRBV5-5 and TRBJ2-5, with D unresolved. The V gene's germline CDR1 is SGHKS and CDR2 YYEKEE (reference sequence). Deletions cut 5 bases from V and 1 base from J, with 15 bases between. There are 15 residues in the CDR3. The CDR3 here is CASSSISATQETQYF. The CDR3 DNA reads TGTGCCAGCAGTTCGATCAGCGCCACCCAAGAGACCCAGTACTTC.

The rearrangement joins TRBV2 to TRBJ2-2; TRBD1 matches at 9 bases. J lost 5 bases, V lost 0 bases, and 7 bases had no gene match. The CDR3 contains 17 residues. From germline, CDR1 is SNHLY and CDR2 FYNNEI. The CDR3, as DNA: TGTGCCAGCAGTGAAGCTATTCCCGGGACAGGGACCGGGGAGCTGTTTTTT. Its translation is CASSEAIPGTGTGELFF. The whole variable domain, filled in from reference TRBV2 and TRBJ2-2, reads EPEVTQTPSHQVTQMGQEVILRCVPISNHLYFYWYRQILGQKVEFLVSFYNNEISEKSEIFDDQFSVERPDGSNFTLKIRSTKLEDSAMYFCASSEAIPGTGTGELFFGEGSRLTVL.

The chain recombines TRBV5-8 with TRBJ2-1, with TRBD1 as a possible D gene (6 bases). V shed 0 bases and J shed 5 bases, with 18 bases lying between them. The CDR3 loop spans 17 amino acids. CDR1 is SGHTS and CDR2 is YDEGEE in the germline V gene. DNA for the CDR3: TGTGCCAGCAGCTTGGATACAGGGAAGGAAAGTAACAATGAGCAGTTCTTC. This translates into CASSLDTGKESNNEQFF.

The V and J genes are TRBV10-3 and TRBJ1-1; 12 positions match TRBD1. Germline values: CDR1 ENHRY, CDR2 SYGVKD. Trimming cost V 6 bases and J 5 bases; bases outside gene matches: 7. This CDR3 has 15 residues. CDR3 sequence reads: CAIRIPGQGATEAFF. CDR3 bases: TGTGCCATCAGGATCCCGGGACAGGGGGCGACTGAAGCTTTCTTT.

The genes are TRBV6-6 and TRBJ1-2; D not certain. The CDR3 covers 13 residues. Germline CDR1 MNHNY, CDR2 SVGAGI (reference sequence). V lost 10 bases to trimming and J lost 4 bases, with 16 bases between them. The CDR3 DNA follows: TGTGCCACCCGGGATGCCTCCGTCTATGGCTACACCTTC. Translating it yields CATRDASVYGYTF.

The J gene is TRBJ2-3, the V gene TRBV2, with TRBD2 identical over 11 bases. Germline V gives CDR1 SNHLY, CDR2 FYNNEI. The CDR3 loop spans 15 amino acids. With V trimmed by 6 bases and J by 7 bases, 9 bases remained unmatched. CDR3 amino acids: CASSGTSGTGYTQYF. Here the CDR3 DNA reads TGTGCCAGCAGCGGGACTAGCGGAACAGGGTATACGCAGTATTTT. The complete variable domain, with remaining parts taken from reference TRBV2 and TRBJ2-3, reads EPEVTQTPSHQVTQMGQEVILRCVPISNHLYFYWYRQILGQKVEFLVSFYNNEISEKSEIFDDQFSVERPDGSNFTLKIRSTKLEDSAMYFCASSGTSGTGYTQYFGPGTRLTVL.

The chain is built from TRBV19 and TRBJ2-3, with 7 bases fitting TRBD1. The CDR3 is 15 amino acids. The V segment lost 9 bases and the J segment 5 bases; nucleotides outside the gene matches: 14. Germline V gives CDR1 LNHDA, CDR2 SQIVND (reference sequence). CDR3 in DNA: TGTGCCAGCGGGAAAACCGGGACAGTGGGAGATACGCAGTATTTT. Residues: CASGKTGTVGDTQYF.

The gene calls are TRBV6-1 and TRBJ2-1; 8 bases align to TRBD2. CDR1 is MNHNS and CDR2 is SASEGT in the germline V gene. CDR3 length equals 15 residues. With V trimmed by 2 bases and J by 4 bases, 4 bases remained unmatched. The CDR3: CASSETGGPYNEQFF. In nucleotides, the CDR3 is TGTGCCAGCAGTGAAACGGGAGGGCCATACAATGAGCAGTTCTTC.

V gene TRBV5-5 combines with J gene TRBJ1-5; no firm D call. The CDR3 sequence is 13 residues long. Germline CDR1 is SGHKS and CDR2 is YYEKEE (reference sequence). V gave up 0 bases and J gave up 6 bases, with 7 bases separating them. In nucleotides, the CDR3 is TGTGCCAGCAGCTTGGAACAGTTTCAGCCCCAGCATTTT. It specifies CASSLEQFQPQHF.

V and J are TRBV30 and TRBJ1-1; TRBD1 matches at 8 bases. The CDR3 has 13 residues. From germline, CDR1 is GTSNPN and CDR2 SVGIG (reference sequence). Trimming cost V 4 bases and J 9 bases; bases outside gene matches: 10. The CDR3 coding sequence is TGTGCCTGGAAAGACAGGGGTCCCGGAAAAGCTTTCTTT. This codes for CAWKDRGPGKAFF.

The chain joins TRBV19 to TRBJ1-2; 8 bases map to TRBD1. The CDR3 consists of 14 residues. Germline V CDR1 and CDR2: LNHDA, SQIVND (reference sequence). The V segment lost 9 bases and the J segment 6 bases; nucleotides outside the gene matches: 12. CDR3 protein: CASKLADRDDGYTF. DNA of the CDR3: TGTGCCAGCAAACTTGCGGACAGGGACGATGGCTACACCTTC.

The chain joins TRBV18 to TRBJ2-6; 10 bases are shared with TRBD1. Germline V gene data show CDR1 as KGHSH and CDR2 as LQKENI. This CDR3 has 18 residues. The ends lost 1 base at V and 1 base at J; junction bases unmatched: 4. The CDR3 here is CASSPRGTGVSGANVLTF. In nucleotides, the CDR3 is TGTGCCAGCTCACCACGCGGGACAGGGGTGTCTGGGGCCAACGTCCTGACTTTC.

The chain employs TRBV6-2 or TRBV6-3 and TRBJ2-7, with 8 positions matching TRBD2. Germline CDR1 and CDR2: MNHEY and SVGEGT. The V and J ends lost 1 base and 3 bases, in that order; junction bases with no gene match: 11. This CDR3 contains 17 residues. The CDR3 sequence: CASSYLVTSGSSYEQYF. The CDR3 DNA reads as TGTGCCAGCAGTTACTTGGTTACTAGCGGCTCGAGCTACGAGCAGTACTTC.